The 31 T cell receptor beta chains below all came from one sample that was sequenced in a study of T cells expressing NK-cell markers. TCRdb derives one entry per CDR3 protein from the 5' RACE reads, leaving out DNA. The sample holds about 150,000 distinct CDR3 sequences. Sequencing used blood T cells: a sorted CD56 or NKG2C T cell subset, CD4+ or CD8+ T cells, or bulk PBMC T cells (not recorded which). These receptors originate from a woman aged 45-59 years in good health.

This chain joins TRBV5-6 and TRBJ1-2. Germline CDR1 SGHDT, CDR2 YYEEEE. This CDR3 has 13 residues. The CDR3: CASTLGEGIVYTF.

This sequence joins TRBV7-9 and TRBJ2-1. CDR1 is SEHNR and CDR2 is FQNEAQ in the germline V gene (reference sequence). This CDR3 region has 14 residues. This CDR3 reads CASSLALLVEEQFF.

The V and J genes are TRBV29-1 and TRBJ1-2. This CDR3 contains 13 residues. Germline CDR1 reads SQVTM; CDR2 reads ANQGSEA. CDR3 loop: CSVETYANYGYTF.

This chain joins TRBV7-9 and TRBJ2-1; there is no DNA to check the TCRdb D call of TRBD2. The germline CDR1 and CDR2 sequences are SEHNR and FQNEAQ (reference sequence). The CDR3 has 17 amino acids. Here the CDR3 reads CASSSNSGRPTDNEQFF.

This rearrangement joins TRBV7-9 to TRBJ2-5; TCRdb returns TRBD1, unconfirmable since there is no DNA. CDR1 and CDR2 from the germline V gene are SEHNR and FQNEAQ (reference sequence). The CDR3 contains 15 residues. The CDR3 loop is CASSPPPPGVETQYF.

The rearrangement uses TRBV19 and TRBJ2-1. Germline assignment: CDR1 LNHDA and CDR2 SQIVND (reference sequence). The CDR3 runs 13 residues. CDR3 protein: CASRLSSYNEQFF.

CDR3 residues: CASSYSGASGRKNIQYF. This chain links TRBV6-5 with TRBJ2-4; lacking DNA, the TRBD2 call made by TCRdb goes unchecked. Germline lookup yields CDR1 MNHEY and CDR2 SVGAGI. CDR3 length equals 17 residues.

The rearrangement links TRBV11-3 to TRBJ2-7. The CDR3 has 16 residues. The V gene's germline CDR1 is SGHNT and CDR2 YENEEA. The CDR3 is CASSLRSRGGSYEQYF.

This chain joins TRBV10-3 and TRBJ2-6; the TCRdb call, TRBD1, lacks DNA for checking. The CDR3 is 16 amino acids. Germline assignment: CDR1 ENHRY and CDR2 SYGVKD. CDR3 in amino acids: CAINQGRNSGANVLTF.

This rearrangement joins TRBV20-1 to TRBJ2-7; TCRdb indicates TRBD2, and absent DNA this call remains unverified. The CDR3 runs to 16 residues. Germline assignment: CDR1 DFQATT and CDR2 SNEGSKA (reference sequence). CDR3 loop: CSARPMTSGSPHEQYF.

V and J are TRBV19 and TRBJ2-1; TCRdb's D call, TRBD2, is unchecked because there is no DNA. The CDR3 sequence is 15 residues long. Looked up from germline, CDR1 is LNHDA and CDR2 is SQIVND (reference sequence). The CDR3 loop is CASSIGSGSANEQFF. Based on the CDR3 plus reference TRBV19 and TRBJ2-1, the full variable domain is DGGITQSPKYLFRKEGQNVTLSCEQNLNHDAMYWYRQDPGQGLRLIYYSQIVNDFQKGDIAEGYSVSREKKESFPLTVTSAQKNPTAFYLCASSIGSGSANEQFFGPGTRLTVL.

The chain joins TRBV7-2 to TRBJ2-1; TCRdb's assignment of TRBD2 cannot be checked, as there is no DNA. The CDR3 covers 15 residues. The germline CDR1 and CDR2 sequences are SGHTA and FQGNSA. The CDR3 reads CASSLIAGVRNEQFF.

The chain has TRBV5-1 and TRBJ2-1. CDR3 length: 13 amino acids. CDR1 and CDR2 from the germline V gene are SGHRS and YFSETQ. The CDR3: CASSLALLNEQFF.

This chain links TRBV20-1 with TRBJ1-1; TCRdb picks TRBD1, but there is no DNA to check that call. Germline CDR1 is DFQATT and CDR2 is SNEGSKA (reference sequence). This CDR3 comprises 13 residues. The CDR3 spells CSADDRNDTEAFF.

The chain links TRBV9 to TRBJ2-1; there is no DNA to check the TCRdb D call of TRBD1. Germline CDR1 and CDR2: SGDLS and YYNGEE. The CDR3 has 13 amino acids. CDR3 sequence: CASTPRPWDEQFF.

The chain couples TRBV4-1 to TRBJ2-3. CDR1 and CDR2 from the germline V gene are MGHRA and YSYEKL. The CDR3 covers 15 residues. CDR3 sequence reads: CASSLGYTSTDTQYF.

This chain links TRBV7-9 with TRBJ2-1. Germline-derived CDR1 and CDR2 are SEHNR and FQNEAQ (reference sequence). This CDR3 is 14 amino acids long. Here the CDR3 reads CASSPEKSYNEQFF.

The rearrangement joins TRBV12-3 or TRBV12-4 to TRBJ2-2. CDR3 length: 11 amino acids. The CDR3 loop reads CATAAPGELFF.

V usage is TRBV29-1 and J usage is TRBJ2-1. The germline V gene encodes CDR1 SQVTM and CDR2 ANQGSEA. The CDR3 is 13 residues long. CDR3 protein: CSVDIGISNEQFF.

V and J are TRBV24-1 and TRBJ2-3. The V gene's germline CDR1 is KGHDR and CDR2 SFDVKD. The CDR3 covers 14 residues. The CDR3 is CATSISAITDTQYF.

The chain joins TRBV11-2 to TRBJ1-5. This CDR3 has 12 residues. Germline CDR1 reads SGHAT; CDR2 reads FQNNGV. The CDR3: CASSSGYQPQHF.

The CDR3 here is CASSLGQNGYTF. The chain links TRBV7-9 to TRBJ1-2; lacking DNA, the TRBD1 call made by TCRdb goes unchecked. Germline assignment: CDR1 SEHNR and CDR2 FQNEAQ (reference sequence). This CDR3 has 12 residues.

The chain carries TRBV6-5 and TRBJ1-5; as DNA is missing, the TRBD1 call by TCRdb cannot be tested. CDR3 length: 14 residues. CDR1 is MNHEY and CDR2 is SVGAGI in the germline V gene. The CDR3 here is CASSYTGKGQPQHF.

The J gene is TRBJ2-1, the V gene TRBV12-3 or TRBV12-4. CDR3 length: 12 amino acids. CDR3 region: CASSLERDEQFF.

The V gene is TRBV7-9, the J gene TRBJ2-1; with no DNA, the TCRdb D assignment of TRBD2 cannot be verified. The germline CDR1 and CDR2 sequences are SEHNR and FQNEAQ (reference sequence). The CDR3 has 15 amino acids. The CDR3 loop is CASSPFPTSTNEQFF.

The chain employs TRBV14 and TRBJ2-1; TCRdb proposes TRBD2, but this gene call is untestable without DNA. Germline lookup yields CDR1 SGHDN and CDR2 FVKESK. The CDR3 is made up of 15 amino acids. CDR3 sequence reads: CASSLTSGRANEQFF.

The V gene is TRBV11-3, the J gene TRBJ2-2; the TRBD1 assignment by TCRdb is unverifiable without DNA. The CDR3 runs 13 residues. Germline V gene lookup returns CDR1 SGHNT and CDR2 YENEEA. This CDR3 reads CASSPRGDKELFF.

This chain links TRBV29-1 with TRBJ1-2; TCRdb outputs TRBD1, but without DNA this stays unchecked. Looked up from germline, CDR1 is SQVTM and CDR2 is ANQGSEA. This CDR3 region has 16 residues. CDR3 amino acids: CSVEAPTGALDYGYTF.

The chain combines TRBV7-9 with TRBJ2-1; absent DNA, TCRdb's TRBD1 call cannot be checked. This CDR3 is 13 amino acids long. The germline V gene has CDR1 SEHNR and CDR2 FQNEAQ (reference sequence). The CDR3 spells CASSHTGGDEQFF.

This chain joins TRBV27 and TRBJ1-5; TCRdb gives TRBD1 as the D gene, but with no DNA this cannot be confirmed. There are 17 residues in the CDR3. CDR1 MNHEY and CDR2 SMNVEV come from the germline V gene (reference sequence). The CDR3 reads CASSFGPRDGGNQPQHF.

This rearrangement joins TRBV13 to TRBJ2-7; the TCRdb call, TRBD2, lacks DNA for checking. In germline, CDR1 is PRHDT, CDR2 FYEKMQ (reference sequence). There are 14 residues in the CDR3. CDR3: CASGTGLANYEQYF.